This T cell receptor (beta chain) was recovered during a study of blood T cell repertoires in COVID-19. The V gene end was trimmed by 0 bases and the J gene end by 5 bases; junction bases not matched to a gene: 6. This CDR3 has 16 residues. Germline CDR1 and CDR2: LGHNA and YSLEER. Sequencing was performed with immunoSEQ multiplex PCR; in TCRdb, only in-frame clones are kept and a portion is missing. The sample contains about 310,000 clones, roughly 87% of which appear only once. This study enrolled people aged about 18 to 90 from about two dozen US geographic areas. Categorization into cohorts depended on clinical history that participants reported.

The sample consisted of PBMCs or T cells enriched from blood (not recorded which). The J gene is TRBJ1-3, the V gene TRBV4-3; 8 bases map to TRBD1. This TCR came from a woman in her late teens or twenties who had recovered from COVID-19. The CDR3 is CASSQDGTGGRNTIYF. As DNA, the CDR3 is TGCGCCAGCAGCCAAGATGGGACAGGTGGTAGAAACACCATATATTTT.